What follows describes a single T cell receptor beta chain. This sample is drawn from a study of T-cell reconstitution after alpha-beta-depleted transplantation in children. The authors prepared the TCRbeta library with unique molecular identifiers. From the PCR reads, TCRdb called clonotypes with MiXCR, one entry per CDR3 protein. This repertoire shows about 610,000 distinct CDR3 sequences, roughly a tenth found once; its top ten account for 3.5% to 5%. This receptor was obtained from a human donor who donated a stem cell graft to a child with acute myeloid leukemia. Sequenced here: PBMCs from the stem cell graft donor, sampled from the stem cell graft.

CDR3 sequence: CSVGPRLAGGKGTGELFF. Written as DNA, the CDR3 is TGCAGCGTTGGGCCAAGACTAGCGGGAGGAAAGGGCACCGGGGAGCTGTTTTTT. The chain is built from TRBV29-1 and TRBJ2-2; 13 nucleotides align to TRBD2. V was clipped by 4 bases and J by 4 bases; unmatched bases: 12. This CDR3 comprises 18 residues. The V gene's germline CDR1 is SQVTM and CDR2 ANQGSEA.